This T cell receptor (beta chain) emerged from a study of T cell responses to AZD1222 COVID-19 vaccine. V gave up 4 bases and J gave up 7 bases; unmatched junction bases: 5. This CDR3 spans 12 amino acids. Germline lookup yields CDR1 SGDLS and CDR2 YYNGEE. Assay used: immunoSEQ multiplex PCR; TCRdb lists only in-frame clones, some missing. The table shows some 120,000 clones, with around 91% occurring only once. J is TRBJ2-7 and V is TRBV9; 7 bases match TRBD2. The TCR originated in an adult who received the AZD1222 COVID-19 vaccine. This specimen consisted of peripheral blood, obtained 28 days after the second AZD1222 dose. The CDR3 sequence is CASSPREEEQYF. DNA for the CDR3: TGTGCCAGCAGCCCCCGGGAGGAGGAGCAGTACTTC. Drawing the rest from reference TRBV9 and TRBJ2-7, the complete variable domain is DSGVTQTPKHLITATGQRVTLRCSPRSGDLSVYWYQQSLDQGLQFLIQYYNGEERAKGNILERFSAQQFPDLHSELNLSSLELGDSALYFCASSPREEEQYFGPGTRLTVT.